These 26 T cell receptor beta chains originate from one sample sequenced in a study of regulatory T cells in long-lasting Graves disease. Time point noted: persistent/refractory GD, antithyroid drugs over 5 years with positive TRAb. Preparation of the TCR library used RNA extracted from PBMCs. Investigators prepared the TCR beta libraries by applying iRepertoire HTBI primers and Arm-PCR of CDR3 regions. TCRdb reprocessed the multiplex PCR reads via MiXCR and lists one record per CDR3 protein. This sample yields 400,000 to 500,000 distinct CDR3 sequences, of which around a fifth are seen a single time; 13% belongs to the top ten. The source was peripheral blood mononuclear cells (PBMCs), collected when the disease was refractory, from a patient treated with antithyroid drugs. All receptors derive from a female donor with Graves disease.

This chain uses TRBV20-1 with TRBJ1-3; no firm D call. From germline, CDR1 is DFQATT and CDR2 SNEGSKA (reference sequence). This CDR3 spans 12 amino acids. V gave up 3 bases and J gave up 1 base, with 4 bases separating them. CDR3 loop: CSASTSGNTIYF. In nucleotides, the CDR3 is TGCAGTGCTAGTACGTCTGGAAACACCATATATTTT.

The V call is TRBV3-1, the J call TRBJ2-3; 8 bases line up with TRBD1. V shed 2 bases, J shed 0 bases, and the junction held 7 bases outside the gene matches. The CDR3 sequence is 17 residues long. Per germline, CDR1 LGHDT and CDR2 YNNKEL (reference sequence). The CDR3 region is CASSQTGTGLSTDTQYF. CDR3 nucleotide sequence: TGTGCCAGCAGCCAAACTGGGACAGGACTTAGCACAGATACGCAGTATTTT.

This chain uses TRBV29-1 with TRBJ2-7; tentative D call: TRBD2 (6 bases). The CDR3 loop spans 12 amino acids. Per the germline V gene, CDR1 is SQVTM and CDR2 is ANQGSEA. Trimming removed 7 bases from V and 7 bases from J, with 17 bases in between. The CDR3 sequence: CSAWDGGGEQYF. In DNA form, the CDR3 reads TGCAGCGCCTGGGACGGTGGAGGGGAGCAGTACTTC.

The V gene is TRBV20-1, the J gene TRBJ2-3; no definite D call. V was pared by 2 bases and J by 4 bases, with 10 bases between. The germline CDR1 and CDR2 sequences are DFQATT and SNEGSKA (reference sequence). The CDR3 consists of 13 residues. The CDR3 DNA follows: TGCAGTGCTAGATCGTTAGCAGCAGATACGCAGTATTTT. Protein sequence: CSARSLAADTQYF.

This clonotype came up a few times. The chain employs TRBV25-1 and TRBJ1-1; possible D gene TRBD1, 5 bases. V was cut by 8 bases and J by 5 bases, with 18 bases left in between. Germline CDR1 MGHDK, CDR2 SYGVNS. The length of the CDR3 is 14 residues. The CDR3 is CASFSQGTGTEAFF. DNA for the CDR3: TGTGCCAGCTTTAGCCAGGGAACTGGGACTGAAGCTTTCTTT.

This clonotype was picked up a small number of times. Germline and junction disagree at one end, which may indicate a read error. The chain links TRBV28 to TRBJ2-7; D is possibly TRBD1 (6 bases). This CDR3 contains 17 residues. CDR1 is MDHEN, CDR2 SYDVKM, per germline. The CDR3 coding sequence is TGTACCAGCACCCCCCGGCCCGGGACACCGTCTGCCAACGAGCAGTACTTC. Amino acid sequence: CTSTPRPGTPSANEQYF.

The chain combines TRBV10-3 with TRBJ1-3, with D perhaps matching TRBD1 (6 bases). The ends were cut back, 6 bases at V and 0 bases at J, with 15 bases in the middle. The length of the CDR3 is 16 residues. Germline-derived CDR1 and CDR2 are ENHRY and SYGVKD. CDR3 nucleotide sequence: TGTGCCATCAGCCCCGGACAGACCAGCTCTGGAAACACCATATATTTT. This gives the protein CAISPGQTSSGNTIYF.

This clonotype occurred many times. The chain uses TRBV27 and TRBJ1-5; 7 nucleotides agree with TRBD1. Unmatched junction bases numbered 3, after V lost 9 bases and J lost 4 bases. Germline values: CDR1 MNHEY, CDR2 SMNVEV (reference sequence). The CDR3 is 12 amino acids. The CDR3 DNA is TGTGCCAGACCGGGACAGAATCAGCCCCAGCATTTT. Translation gives CARPGQNQPQHF.

The gene calls are TRBV14 and TRBJ1-6; D is possibly TRBD1 (5 bases). Looked up from germline, CDR1 is SGHDN and CDR2 is FVKESK. There are 18 residues in the CDR3. The V and J ends lost 0 bases and 6 bases respectively, with 18 bases between them. CDR3 DNA sequence: TGTGCCAGCAGCCAAGATAGGGGCGGGGAAAGCGGTAATTCACCCCTCCACTTT. Its translation is CASSQDRGGESGNSPLHF.

In this sample, this clonotype turned up many times. Here the CDR3 reads CASSHRLAGVGETQYF. CDR3 nucleotide sequence: TGTGCCAGCAGCCATCGACTAGCGGGAGTAGGAGAGACCCAGTACTTC. The V gene is TRBV3-1, the J gene TRBJ2-5; 12 nucleotides match TRBD2. Looked up from germline, CDR1 is LGHDT and CDR2 is YNNKEL (reference sequence). V was clipped by 3 bases and J by 4 bases; unmatched bases: 6. This CDR3 region has 16 residues.

There are many counts of this clonotype. The chain has TRBV7-2 and TRBJ2-5; the match to TRBD2 covers 11 bases. Losses at the gene ends were 1 base for V and 4 bases for J; bases not matched to a gene: 8. The CDR3 contains 17 residues. Looked up from germline, CDR1 is SGHTA and CDR2 is FQGNSA. CDR3 DNA sequence: TGTGCCAGCAGCTTAGAGGGTAGCGGGAGGGGGCGAGAGACCCAGTACTTC. Amino acid sequence: CASSLEGSGRGRETQYF.

CDR3 nucleotides: TGTGCCAGCAGTAACGGTAGAATTCCGAATGAAAAACTGTTTTTT. This sequence encodes CASSNGRIPNEKLFF. The chain links TRBV27 to TRBJ1-4, with unresolved D. Trimming took off 5 bases at V and 5 bases at J, with 15 bases between the two ends. Germline lookup yields CDR1 MNHEY and CDR2 SMNVEV (reference sequence). This CDR3 has 15 residues.

This clonotype has a count of ten or more. V usage is TRBV28 and J usage is TRBJ2-5; D ambiguous. Germline values: CDR1 MDHEN, CDR2 SYDVKM. The V end was cut by 2 bases, the J end by 2 bases, with 6 bases between. The CDR3 runs 13 residues. CDR3: CASSLAQQETQYF. CDR3 DNA sequence: TGTGCCAGCAGTTTAGCTCAGCAAGAGACCCAGTACTTC.

This chain uses TRBV18 with TRBJ2-7; tentatively, D is TRBD2 (5 bases). CDR1 is KGHSH, CDR2 LQKENI, per germline. This CDR3 is built from 15 residues. Trimming pared 1 base from V and 2 bases from J, leaving 12 bases between. The CDR3 region is CASSPRRTGTYEQYF. CDR3 in DNA: TGTGCCAGCTCACCACGACGGACGGGGACCTACGAGCAGTACTTC. The whole variable domain, remainder taken from reference TRBV18 and TRBJ2-7, is NAGVMQNPRHLVRRRGQEARLRCSPMKGHSHVYWYRQLPEEGLKFMVYLQKENIIDESGMPKERFSAEFPKEGPSILRIQQVVRGDSAAYFCASSPRRTGTYEQYFGPGTRLTVT.

This rearrangement joins TRBV19 to TRBJ2-2; 7 nucleotides agree with TRBD1. Per germline, CDR1 LNHDA and CDR2 SQIVND (reference sequence). CDR3 size: 14 residues. V shed 6 bases and J 8 bases; nucleotides not matched to a gene: 9. The CDR3 nucleotides are TGTGCCAGTAGGGACAGGATGGATAGGGGGGAGCTGTTTTTT. The encoded protein is CASRDRMDRGELFF.

This clonotype was seen repeatedly, ten times or more. The chain recombines TRBV28 with TRBJ2-7; 7 positions match TRBD1. Germline V gene sequence: CDR1 MDHEN, CDR2 SYDVKM. The ends lost 3 bases at V and 0 bases at J; junction bases unmatched: 5. The CDR3 spans 15 residues. The CDR3 spells CASSFSAGGSYEQYF. The CDR3 bases are TGTGCCAGCAGTTTCTCTGCAGGGGGCTCCTACGAGCAGTACTTC.

The table lists this clonotype with many counts. The rearrangement links TRBV20-1 to TRBJ1-2; tentatively, D is TRBD1 (6 bases). There are 13 residues in the CDR3. Germline CDR1 DFQATT, CDR2 SNEGSKA (reference sequence). Trimming stripped 6 bases from V and 3 bases from J, with 14 bases between. CDR3 bases: TGCAGTGCCGCCTTGACAGGAGACTATGGCTACACCTTC. Translating it yields CSAALTGDYGYTF.

This clonotype was counted many times. This sequence joins TRBV7-8 and TRBJ1-4; maybe TRBD1 (5 bases). V lost 6 bases, J lost 12 bases, and 23 bases lay in between. Germline CDR1 and CDR2: SGHVS and FQNEAQ. CDR3 size: 15 residues. CDR3 bases: TGTGCCAGCAGTATGGCCCCCGGGCACCGCAGGGAACTGTTTTTT. Encoded protein: CASSMAPGHRRELFF. Using reference TRBV7-8 and TRBJ1-4 for the parts outside the CDR3, the full variable domain is GAGVSQSPRYKVAKRGQDVALRCDPISGHVSLFWYQQALGQGPEFLTYFQNEAQLDKSGLPSDRFFAERPEGSVSTLKIQRTQQEDSAVYLCASSMAPGHRRELFFGSGTQLSVL.

This clonotype was detected ten times or more. The chain has TRBV28 and TRBJ1-2; D is unclear. CDR1 and CDR2 from the germline V gene are MDHEN and SYDVKM. The germline V and J ends were trimmed by 5 bases and 1 base, with 8 bases remaining between them. The CDR3 length is 13 residues. CDR3 DNA: TGTGCCAGCAGTCCGTCCCATAACTATGGCTACACCTTC. This gives the protein CASSPSHNYGYTF.

As to this clonotype: One base away lies a much larger clone, so this may be a sequencing read error. This chain connects TRBV3-1 to TRBJ1-1; no clear D gene. The CDR3 sequence is 13 residues long. The V end was cut by 2 bases, the J end by 4 bases, with 8 bases between. The germline V gene encodes CDR1 LGHDT and CDR2 YNNKEL (reference sequence). CDR3 sequence: CASSQNPGTEAFF. CDR3 sequence (DNA): TGTGCCAGCAGCCAAAATCCGGGCACTGAAGCTTTCTTT.

Many counts were recorded for this clonotype. This chain connects TRBV30 to TRBJ1-2; D is unclear. Germline CDR1 and CDR2: GTSNPN and SVGIG (reference sequence). The V and J ends lost 4 bases and 8 bases respectively, with 11 bases between them. The CDR3 covers 11 residues. In DNA form, the CDR3 reads TGTGCCTGGAATCGGTTGAGGGGCTACACCTTC. Translating gives CAWNRLRGYTF.

The chain is built from TRBV5-5 and TRBJ2-7; the match to TRBD2 covers 8 bases. Trimming removed 4 bases from V and 2 bases from J; junction bases left unmatched: 14. Germline V lookup: CDR1 SGHKS, CDR2 YYEKEE (reference sequence). This CDR3 has 17 residues. The CDR3 spells CASSPGRWRGEAYEQYF. The CDR3 bases are TGTGCCAGCAGCCCGGGAAGGTGGCGGGGGGAAGCCTACGAGCAGTACTTC.

This clonotype was observed many times. The chain carries TRBV28 and TRBJ1-2, with D tentatively TRBD1 (6 bases). Trimming removed 2 bases at V and 8 bases at J, with 15 bases between. The CDR3 extends over 14 amino acids. Germline V gene data show CDR1 as MDHEN and CDR2 as SYDVKM. This chain's CDR3 is CASSLIWGQEGYTF. CDR3 nucleotide sequence: TGTGCCAGCAGTTTAATCTGGGGGCAGGAGGGCTACACCTTC.

This clonotype was counted at least ten times. The chain links TRBV15 to TRBJ2-4; D gene uncertain. This CDR3 is built from 13 residues. V lost 5 bases to trimming and J lost 10 bases, with 15 bases between them. Per the germline V gene, CDR1 is LNHNV and CDR2 is YYDKDF (reference sequence). The CDR3, as DNA: TGTGCCACCAGCCCATCGTTAGGAAGTATTCAGTACTTC. Translated, it gives CATSPSLGSIQYF.

This clonotype has more than one count but fewer than ten. This rearrangement joins TRBV7-9 to TRBJ1-1, with D possibly matching TRBD1 (5 bases). This CDR3 region has 17 residues. V was shortened by 2 bases and J by 3 bases, with 19 bases between the two germline ends. The V gene's germline CDR1 is SEHNR and CDR2 FQNEAQ (reference sequence). The CDR3 DNA is TGTGCCAGCAGCTTATGGGGCAAGGGTAGCGTGGACACTGAAGCTTTCTTT. Its protein is CASSLWGKGSVDTEAFF.

V gene TRBV6-2 or TRBV6-3 combines with J gene TRBJ2-1; 8 bases are a match to TRBD1. This CDR3 has 16 residues. V gave up 5 bases and J gave up 4 bases; unmatched junction bases: 10. Germline V CDR1 and CDR2: MNHEY, SVGEGT. The CDR3 region is CASSLPRDRRYNEQFF. The CDR3 DNA is TGTGCCAGCAGTCTTCCTCGGGACAGGAGATACAATGAGCAGTTCTTC.